This TCR beta chain came from a study of shared clonotypes between healthy human individuals. Study conclusions and caveats: Sequencing depth was expected to influence donor clonotype sharing.

TCRdb keeps only in-frame clones here, not all; method: immunoSEQ multiplex PCR. The sample carries hundreds of thousands of clones, more than 75% recorded once. Healthy HIV-negative adults with no recent acute infections or vaccinations were recruited as donors. A note on this clone: Antigen specificity is unknown.

This CDR3 has 14 amino acids. V lost 7 bases and J lost 8, with 15 bases in between. From germline, CDR1 is MDHEN and CDR2 SYDVKM. V usage is TRBV28 and J usage is TRBJ1-6; D perhaps matches TRBD1 (6 bases). The sample comprised PBMCs. The clonotype originates from a middle-aged woman in good health. Some clones in this sample may be carry-over from other donors' samples. The CDR3: CASTRGGVDSPLHF. CDR3 sequence (DNA): TGTGCCAGCACCCGAGGGGGGGTAGATTCACCCCTCCACTTT.